These T cell receptor beta chains were read from a single sample in a study of OX40 agonist ivuxolimab in advanced cancers. Some clones are missing from TCRdb's copy, which holds only in-frame ones; the method was immunoSEQ multiplex PCR. The table lists 70,000 to 95,000 clones, roughly 94% of them singletons, with roughly 21% in the top ten. The input for sequencing was CD4+ or CD8+ T cells sorted from blood, taken in a trial of the OX40 agonist ivuxolimab. These receptors came from an adult with an advanced solid tumor such as melanoma, head and neck, liver or kidney cancer. The CDR3 runs from the conserved cysteine through the conserved F or W. D genes are given only for firm matches. Not every row has a clone size; where given, it reads once, few, many or a size class.

v_gene: TRBV7-9
j_gene: TRBJ2-3
d_gene: TRBD2
abundance: NA
CDR3nt: TGTGCCAGCAGCGGACTAGCGGGAGCAGATACGCAGTATTTT
CDR3aa: CASSGLAGADTQYF

v_gene: TRBV7-9
j_gene: TRBJ2-7
d_gene: NA
abundance: few
CDR3nt: TGTGCCAGCAGCTTCGCCGGGGGCCACGAGCAGTACTTC
CDR3aa: CASSFAGGHEQYF

v_gene: TRBV28
j_gene: TRBJ2-5
d_gene: TRBD1
abundance: NA
CDR3nt: TGTGCCAGCAGTTCGACAGGGGCCCAAGAGACCCAGTACTTC
CDR3aa: CASSSTGAQETQYF

v_gene: TRBV25-1
j_gene: TRBJ1-4
d_gene: NA
abundance: NA
CDR3nt: TGTGCCAGCAGTGAATATGAGACTAATGAAAAACTGTTTTTT
CDR3aa: CASSEYETNEKLFF

v_gene: TRBV29-1
j_gene: TRBJ2-7
d_gene: NA
abundance: NA
CDR3nt: TGCAGCGCGTCCCCCGGGCAGGGCGACGAGCAGTACTTC
CDR3aa: CSASPGQGDEQYF

v_gene: TRBV28
j_gene: TRBJ2-7
d_gene: NA
abundance: NA
CDR3nt: TGTGCCAGCGGAACGTACGAGCAGTACTTC
CDR3aa: CASGTYEQYF

v_gene: TRBV25-1
j_gene: TRBJ1-5
d_gene: TRBD1
abundance: NA
CDR3nt: TGTGCCAGCAGTGAATCGACCGGGACAGCTTCCACGGAGCCCCAGCATTTT
CDR3aa: CASSESTGTASTEPQHF

v_gene: TRBV27
j_gene: TRBJ2-1
d_gene: NA
abundance: NA
CDR3nt: TGTGCCAGCAACCCGGGAAACATGAGGGGCAATGAGCAGTTCTTC
CDR3aa: CASNPGNMRGNEQFF

v_gene: TRBV9
j_gene: TRBJ2-5
d_gene: NA
abundance: NA
CDR3nt: TGTGCCAGCAGCGTAGGTTCCCCCCAAGAGACCCAGTACTTC
CDR3aa: CASSVGSPQETQYF

v_gene: TRBV27
j_gene: TRBJ1-2
d_gene: TRBD1
abundance: NA
CDR3nt: TGTGCCGCCTATACAGGGGTAAGGGGCTACACCTTC
CDR3aa: CAAYTGVRGYTF

v_gene: TRBV28
j_gene: TRBJ1-5
d_gene: NA
abundance: NA
CDR3nt: TGTGCCAGCAGTTTGGAGCTGGGCAGCAATCAGCCCCAGCATTTT
CDR3aa: CASSLELGSNQPQHF

v_gene: TRBV7-9
j_gene: TRBJ2-7
d_gene: TRBD1
abundance: NA
CDR3nt: TGTGCCAGCAGCTTAGGTGTGACAGGGGAAGACGAGCAGTACTTC
CDR3aa: CASSLGVTGEDEQYF

v_gene: TRBV7-6
j_gene: TRBJ2-3
d_gene: NA
abundance: NA
CDR3nt: TGTGCCAGCAGTCAGGCCAAGGGGGAAAGCACAGATACGCAGTATTTT
CDR3aa: CASSQAKGESTDTQYF

v_gene: TRBV6-5
j_gene: TRBJ1-1
d_gene: NA
abundance: NA
CDR3nt: TGTGCCAGCAGTTACACACAGAGAAATGAAGCTTTCTTT
CDR3aa: CASSYTQRNEAFF

v_gene: TRBV9
j_gene: TRBJ1-2
d_gene: NA
abundance: NA
CDR3nt: TGTGCCAGCAGCCCCCCCGGACAGAACTATGGCTACACCTTC
CDR3aa: CASSPPGQNYGYTF

v_gene: TRBV27
j_gene: TRBJ2-7
d_gene: TRBD2
abundance: NA
CDR3nt: TGTGCCAGCAGTTCGTTAGCGGGGGAATTCTACGAGCAGTACTTC
CDR3aa: CASSSLAGEFYEQYF

v_gene: TRBV15
j_gene: TRBJ2-1
d_gene: NA
abundance: once
CDR3nt: TGTGCCACCAGCAGAGAGGAGGCGCACAATGAGCAGTTCTTC
CDR3aa: CATSREEAHNEQFF

v_gene: TRBV29-1
j_gene: TRBJ2-7
d_gene: TRBD2
abundance: NA
CDR3nt: TGCAGCGTCCTGGGTAGCGGGAGCACCTACGAGCAGTACTTC
CDR3aa: CSVLGSGSTYEQYF

v_gene: TRBV27
j_gene: TRBJ2-7
d_gene: NA
abundance: NA
CDR3nt: TGTGCCAGCAGTTTTCTGTCAGGAGTAACCTTAGCGGAGCAGTACTTC
CDR3aa: CASSFLSGVTLAEQYF

v_gene: TRBV5-4
j_gene: TRBJ2-7
d_gene: NA
abundance: NA
CDR3nt: TGTGCCAGCAGCTTACGGATGGGAACGGATGGGTACGAGCAGTACTTC
CDR3aa: CASSLRMGTDGYEQYF

v_gene: TRBV13
j_gene: TRBJ1-4
d_gene: NA
abundance: NA
CDR3nt: TGTGCCAGCAGCTTAGCCGGGAATGAAAAACTGTTTTTT
CDR3aa: CASSLAGNEKLFF

v_gene: TRBV7-6
j_gene: TRBJ2-7
d_gene: TRBD1
abundance: once
CDR3nt: TGTGCCAGCAGCTTAGAAGGGACAGGGTGGCACGAGCAGTACTTC
CDR3aa: CASSLEGTGWHEQYF

v_gene: TRBV27
j_gene: TRBJ2-7
d_gene: TRBD1
abundance: NA
CDR3nt: TGTGCCAGCAGTCTCATAGGGGGGACAGGGGGCTACGAGCAGTACTTC
CDR3aa: CASSLIGGTGGYEQYF

v_gene: TRBV6-6
j_gene: TRBJ1-3
d_gene: NA
abundance: NA
CDR3nt: TGTGCCAGCAGTTCCTTGTGGGGGGGGGCTGGAAACACCATATATTTT
CDR3aa: CASSSLWGGAGNTIYF

v_gene: TRBV15
j_gene: TRBJ2-7
d_gene: TRBD2
abundance: NA
CDR3nt: TGTGCCACCAGCAGAGATAGGCTAGCGGGGGGTCGGTACGAGCAGTACTTC
CDR3aa: CATSRDRLAGGRYEQYF

v_gene: TRBV13
j_gene: TRBJ1-1
d_gene: TRBD1
abundance: NA
CDR3nt: TGTGCCAGCAGCTCGACAGGGGGCTCTGAAGCTTTCTTT
CDR3aa: CASSSTGGSEAFF

v_gene: TRBV27
j_gene: TRBJ1-2
d_gene: TRBD1
abundance: NA
CDR3nt: TGTGCCAGCAGTTGGGGACAGGGGACCTTTTATGGCTACACCTTC
CDR3aa: CASSWGQGTFYGYTF

v_gene: TRBV6-5
j_gene: TRBJ2-1
d_gene: TRBD2
abundance: NA
CDR3nt: TGTGCCAGCAGTTATTGGACTAGCGGCCACAATGAGCAGTTCTTC
CDR3aa: CASSYWTSGHNEQFF

v_gene: TRBV7-8
j_gene: TRBJ2-7
d_gene: NA
abundance: NA
CDR3nt: TGTGCCAGCAGCCAGACGGGGGCCCTGGCCTACGAGCAGTACTTC
CDR3aa: CASSQTGALAYEQYF